Listed below are T cell receptor beta chains from one sample, sequenced in a study of blood T cell repertoires in COVID-19. The method was immunoSEQ multiplex PCR; TCRdb's version includes in-frame clones alone and lacks a portion of them. The sample lists about 350,000 clones, roughly nine tenths occurring once. Sequenced: peripheral blood. These receptors came from a woman aged 60-70 years with COVID-19, enrolled during active disease. Both conserved end residues are part of each CDR3. A D gene is named only where the DNA matches it firmly. Only some rows state a clone size, as once, few, many or a class for expanded clones.

j_call d_call clone_size v_call cdr3_aa cdr3_nt
TRBJ2-3 TRBD1 . TRBV9 CASSGDRGWDTQYF TGTGCCAGCAGCGGCGACAGGGGGTGGGATACGCAGTATTTT
TRBJ1-1 . . TRBV18 CASSPLKNTEAFF TGTGCCAGCTCACCCCTTAAAAACACTGAAGCTTTCTTT
TRBJ1-4 TRBD1 . TRBV10-3 CAMGTGGEKLFF TGTGCCATGGGGACAGGGGGTGAAAAACTGTTTTTT
TRBJ2-3 . once TRBV6-4 CASRRQGTDTQYF TGTGCCAGCAGACGGCAGGGAACAGATACGCAGTATTTT
TRBJ1-5 . . TRBV19 CASRRTDNQPQHF TGTGCCAGTAGGAGAACAGACAATCAGCCCCAGCATTTT
TRBJ2-7 . few TRBV4-1 CASSLSGIDYEQYF TGCGCCAGCAGCCTTTCCGGGATCGACTACGAGCAGTACTTC
TRBJ1-5 . . TRBV15 CATSAYSNQPQHF TGTGCCACCAGCGCCTATAGCAATCAGCCCCAGCATTTT
TRBJ1-2 . . TRBV7-9 CASSRGTLWLRGETF TGTGCCAGCTCCCGGGGGACACTATGGCTACGGGGGGAAACCTTC
TRBJ1-4 . once TRBV14 CASSTATNEKLFF TGTGCCAGCAGCACGGCAACTAATGAAAAACTGTTTTTT
TRBJ2-7 . . TRBV30 CAWSVEVYEQYF TGTGCCTGGAGTGTAGAGGTTTACGAGCAGTACTTC
TRBJ1-1 . . TRBV4-1 CASSHGSPGRLDTEAFF TGCGCCAGCAGCCACGGATCTCCTGGGAGGTTGGACACTGAAGCTTTCTTT
TRBJ1-1 . once TRBV6-6 CASRLSETEAFF TGTGCCAGCAGACTAAGTGAGACTGAAGCTTTCTTT
TRBJ2-3 TRBD2 . TRBV11-2 CASRRLAGSFDTQYF TGTGCCAGCAGACGACTAGCGGGGAGCTTCGATACGCAGTATTTT
TRBJ1-1 . . TRBV6-5 CASSPRPGANTEAFF TGTGCCAGCAGTCCGCGGCCAGGGGCCAACACTGAAGCTTTCTTT
TRBJ1-5 TRBD1 . TRBV11-2 CASSLSGQSNQPQHF TGTGCCAGCAGTCTATCGGGACAGTCTAATCAGCCCCAGCATTTT
TRBJ2-1 TRBD2 . TRBV19 CASCGTSYNEQFF TGTGCCAGTTGTGGGACTAGTTACAATGAGCAGTTCTTC
TRBJ1-4 . . TRBV3-1/TRBV3-2 CASSQRARNEKLFF TGTGCCAGCAGCCAACGAGCGAGAAATGAAAAACTGTTTTTT
TRBJ2-7 . . TRBV10-2 CASTLLDPADEQYF TGCGCCAGCACTTTACTAGACCCAGCGGACGAGCAGTACTTC
TRBJ1-2 . . TRBV5-4 CASSLDRAYGYTF TGTGCCAGCAGCTTGGACAGGGCGTATGGCTACACCTTC
TRBJ2-1 . . TRBV19 CASSIGAGKRFGRYNEQFF TGTGCCAGTAGTATTGGCGCAGGGAAAAGGTTCGGCAGGTACAATGAGCAGTTCTTC
TRBJ2-3 . . TRBV18 CASSLGQGPTDTQYF TGTGCCAGCTCCCTCGGACAAGGACCAACAGATACGCAGTATTTT
TRBJ2-5 TRBD1 once TRBV5-5 CASFNGTVLQETQYF TGTGCCAGCTTTAACGGGACAGTCCTTCAAGAGACCCAGTACTTC
TRBJ2-3 TRBD2 . TRBV6-5 CASSYAGGWDTQYF TGTGCCAGCAGTTACGCGGGGGGGTGGGATACGCAGTATTTT
TRBJ2-7 . . TRBV5-1 CASSLDGGEGVQYF TGCGCCAGCAGCTTGGATGGAGGAGAGGGTGTGCAGTACTTC
TRBJ2-3 . . TRBV6-5 CASSFPPNLRTDTQYF TGTGCCAGCAGTTTCCCGCCCAATCTGAGAACAGATACGCAGTATTTT
TRBJ1-2 TRBD1 once TRBV11-1 CASSPPTGRNYGYTF TGTGCCAGCAGCCCACCGACAGGGAGGAACTATGGCTACACCTTC
TRBJ1-5 TRBD1 . TRBV6-6 CASSRSLTGGGQPQHF TGTGCCAGCAGCCGATCCCTGACAGGGGGAGGGCAGCCCCAGCATTTT
TRBJ1-6 TRBD1 . TRBV24-1 CATSPSGGSNSPLHF TGTGCCACCAGTCCCTCAGGGGGAAGTAATTCACCCCTCCACTTT
TRBJ2-7 . . TRBV25-1 CASSRGRNEQYF TGTGCCAGCAGCAGGGGGAGGAACGAGCAGTACTTC